This TCR beta chain was sequenced during a study of cytomegalovirus exposure and HLA in healthy donors. Study background: Early on, a data release was issued that held 65 million to 100 million unique TCRs from HLA-typed donors. Study-level points and caveats: There were a few CMV-associated chains whose specificity for CMV antigens was confirmed in vitro.

PCR amplification relied on 60 Vbeta primers (plus 13 Jbeta primers). Generated by immunoSEQ multiplex PCR, the TCRdb table keeps only in-frame clones and is missing some. The table records around 85,000 clones, 74% of them present only once. Comments on this clone: Its antigen is not known.

V lost 0 bases and J 8 bases, leaving 5 bases between the germline ends. This CDR3 has 12 residues. Germline loops: CDR1 ENHRY, CDR2 SYGVKD. Sequencing used PBMCs. J is TRBJ1-5 and V is TRBV10-3, with unresolved D. The receptor comes from a man younger than 40 in good health and CMV-seropositive. The CDR3 nucleotides read TGTGCCATCAGTGAGTCGCAGAAGCCCCAGCATTTT. Its protein is CAISESQKPQHF.